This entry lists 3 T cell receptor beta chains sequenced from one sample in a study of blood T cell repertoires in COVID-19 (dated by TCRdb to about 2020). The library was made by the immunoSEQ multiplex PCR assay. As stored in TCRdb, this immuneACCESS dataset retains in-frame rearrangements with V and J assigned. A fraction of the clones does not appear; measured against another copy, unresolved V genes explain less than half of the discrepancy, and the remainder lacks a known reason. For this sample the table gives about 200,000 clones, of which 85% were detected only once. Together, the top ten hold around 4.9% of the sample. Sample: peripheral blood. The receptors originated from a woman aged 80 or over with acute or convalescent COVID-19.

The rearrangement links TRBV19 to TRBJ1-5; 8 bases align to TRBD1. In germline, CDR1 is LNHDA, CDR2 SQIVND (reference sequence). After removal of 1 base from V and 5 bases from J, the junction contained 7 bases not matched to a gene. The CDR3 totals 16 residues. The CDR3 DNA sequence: TGTGCCAGTAGTATAGGGACAGGGAGGGCTTATCAGCCCCAGCATTTT. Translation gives CASSIGTGRAYQPQHF.

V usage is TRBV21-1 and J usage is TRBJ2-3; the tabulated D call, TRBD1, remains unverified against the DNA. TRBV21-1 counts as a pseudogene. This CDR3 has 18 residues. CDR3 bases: TGTGCCAGCAGCAAACTAAACACGGGACAGGTCTGTGCAGATACGCAGTATTTT. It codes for CASSKLNTGQVCADTQYF.

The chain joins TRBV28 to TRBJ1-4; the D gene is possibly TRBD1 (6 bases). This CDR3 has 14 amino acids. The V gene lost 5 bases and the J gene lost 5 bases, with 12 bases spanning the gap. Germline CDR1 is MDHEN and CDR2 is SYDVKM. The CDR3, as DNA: TGTGCCAGCAGTGGGGGGGGCAGCAATGAAAAACTGTTTTTT. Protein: CASSGGGSNEKLFF.